Below are 13 T cell receptor beta chains sequenced from a single sample in a study of ipilimumab plus nivolumab after autologous stem cell transplantation. Data came from immunoSEQ multiplex PCR; TCRdb stores just in-frame clones and leaves some out. The top ten clones hold 2.2% of a sample with fewer than 95,000 clones, about 83% of them seen once. The sequencing here drew on PBMCs, taken in a trial of ipilimumab plus nivolumab as post-transplant consolidation. The receptors were sampled from a male donor with diffuse large B-cell lymphoma.

The chain uses TRBV11-3 and TRBJ2-7; no firm D call. V was trimmed by 1 base and J by 1 base, leaving 11 bases between them. CDR3 size: 15 residues. Looked up from germline, CDR1 is SGHNT and CDR2 is YENEEA. The CDR3 DNA is TGTGCCAGCAGCTTAGGTCCGGCAGCTTCCTACGAGCAGTACTTC. Its protein product is CASSLGPAASYEQYF.

The chain uses TRBV7-6 and TRBJ2-7; D gene unclear. The V gene's germline CDR1 is SGHVS and CDR2 FNYEAQ. The CDR3 has 14 amino acids. Trimming left V 5 bases short and J 1 base short, with 12 bases between. The CDR3 DNA sequence: TGTGCCAGCAGCACCATTCCCGGATCCTACGAGCAGTACTTC. Amino acid sequence: CASSTIPGSYEQYF.

This clone has a single count. V usage is TRBV23-1 and J usage is TRBJ2-7; 8 bases match TRBD1. TRBV23-1 has ORF status, its function being uncertain. The CDR3 has 12 amino acids. V shed 5 bases and J 6 bases; nucleotides not matched to a gene: 3. The CDR3 DNA reads as TGCGCCAGCAGTGACACAGGGGGCGAGCAGTACTTC. Translated: CASSDTGGEQYF.

The rearrangement links TRBV2 to TRBJ2-2; D is possibly TRBD2 (6 bases). V shed 6 bases and J shed 6 bases, with 20 bases lying between them. This CDR3 is built from 16 residues. Germline V gene sequence: CDR1 SNHLY, CDR2 FYNNEI. CDR3 sequence (DNA): TGTGCCAGCAGCATCCAGCAGGGACTGACTCCCGGGGAGCTGTTTTTT. The encoded protein is CASSIQQGLTPGELFF.

The rearrangement links TRBV6-5 to TRBJ2-6; D remains ambiguous. Looked up from germline, CDR1 is MNHEY and CDR2 is SVGAGI. This CDR3 spans 15 amino acids. Trimming left V 5 bases short and J 0 bases short, with 8 bases between. In DNA, the CDR3 is TGTGCCAGCAGTACCTCGCGCTCTGGGGCCAACGTCCTGACTTTC. The encoded protein is CASSTSRSGANVLTF.

The chain uses TRBV7-2 and TRBJ2-7; D assignment may be TRBD1 or TRBD2 (5 bases each). V was clipped by 0 bases and J by 1 base, with 13 bases between them. This CDR3 has 16 amino acids. Per the germline V gene, CDR1 is SGHTA and CDR2 is FQGNSA. The CDR3 reads CASSLAWSGGSYEQYF. In DNA, the CDR3 is TGTGCCAGCAGCTTAGCCTGGAGTGGGGGATCCTACGAGCAGTACTTC.

The V and J genes are TRBV14 and TRBJ1-1; D is ambiguous. The CDR3 is 16 amino acids. Germline-derived CDR1 and CDR2 are SGHDN and FVKESK. V lost 0 bases and J 0 bases, leaving 11 bases between the germline ends. CDR3 sequence: CASSQEQLGLNTEAFF. The CDR3, as DNA: TGTGCCAGCAGCCAAGAGCAGCTTGGCTTGAACACTGAAGCTTTCTTT.

The gene calls are TRBV7-6 and TRBJ1-3; 8 bases agree with TRBD1. Germline V gene lookup returns CDR1 SGHVS and CDR2 FNYEAQ. CDR3 length: 15 amino acids. Germline trimming cut 7 bases from V and 3 bases from J; bases unmatched to any gene: 8. The DNA for the CDR3 is TGTGCCAGCAAGGCCGGGACAGGCTTTGGAAACACCATATATTTT. This gives the protein CASKAGTGFGNTIYF.

The genes are TRBV19 and TRBJ2-5; 8 positions agree with TRBD2. The germline V gene encodes CDR1 LNHDA and CDR2 SQIVND (reference sequence). There are 14 residues in the CDR3. Trimming at V came to 4 bases and at J to 3 bases, leaving 4 bases not matched to a gene. The CDR3, as DNA: TGTGCCAGTAGTACCGGGACTAGAGAAGAGACCCAGTACTTC. The encoded protein is CASSTGTREETQYF.

V usage is TRBV19 and J usage is TRBJ2-5, with 9 bases fitting TRBD2. The CDR3 spans 15 residues. Germline CDR1 and CDR2: LNHDA and SQIVND (reference sequence). J lost 5 bases, V lost 5 bases, and 9 bases had no gene match. CDR3 coding DNA: TGTGCCAGTAGTGAGATCAGCGGGGGGTCCGAGACCCAGTACTTC. This codes for CASSEISGGSETQYF.

The chain carries TRBV2 and TRBJ2-2; D is unresolved. The germline CDR1 and CDR2 sequences are SNHLY and FYNNEI. The ends were cut back, 5 bases at V and 2 bases at J, with 12 bases in the middle. There are 15 residues in the CDR3. The CDR3 nucleotides are TGTGCCAGCAGTAAAACTCAGCTAAACACCGGGGAGCTGTTTTTT. Encoded protein: CASSKTQLNTGELFF.

The chain is built from TRBV18 and TRBJ2-3; a possible D gene is TRBD1 (6 bases). The V end lost 8 bases, the J end lost 0 bases, and 12 bases lay between the germline ends. Germline CDR1 is KGHSH and CDR2 is LQKENI. The CDR3 loop spans 14 amino acids. In DNA, the CDR3 is TGTGCCAGCGCTCAAGGGGGAAGCACAGATACGCAGTATTTT. Protein sequence: CASAQGGSTDTQYF.

As for this clone: It is likely a read error, because the conserved phenylalanine at the end of the CDR3 is missing. This chain joins TRBV7-9 and TRBJ1-1; D remains unclear. Per the germline V gene, CDR1 is SEHNR and CDR2 is FQNEAQ (reference sequence). The CDR3 sequence is 13 residues long. Trimming removed 2 bases from V and 7 bases from J, with 11 bases in between. The chain's CDR3 is CASSLSSNLEAFL. In DNA, the CDR3 is TGTGCCAGCAGCTTATCCTCCAACCTTGAAGCTTTCCTT.